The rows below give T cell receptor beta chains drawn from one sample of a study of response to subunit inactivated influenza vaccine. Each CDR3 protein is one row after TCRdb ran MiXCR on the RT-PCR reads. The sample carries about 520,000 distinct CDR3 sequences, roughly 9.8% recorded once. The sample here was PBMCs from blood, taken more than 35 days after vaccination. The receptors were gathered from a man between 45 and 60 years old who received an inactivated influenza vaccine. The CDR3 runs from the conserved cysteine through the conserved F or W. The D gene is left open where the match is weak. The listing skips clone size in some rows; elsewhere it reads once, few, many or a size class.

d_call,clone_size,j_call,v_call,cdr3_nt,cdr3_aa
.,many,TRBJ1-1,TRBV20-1,TGCAGTGCCTCCACCCAGGCAGGGTCGGACACTGAAGCTTTCTTT,CSASTQAGSDTEAFF
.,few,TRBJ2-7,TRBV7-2,TGTGCCAGCAGCCTACAGGGCGAGGAGGCCTACGAGCAGTACTTC,CASSLQGEEAYEQYF
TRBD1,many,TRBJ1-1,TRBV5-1,TGCGCCAGCAGTTCCGGGACAGGGGGAATGAACACTGAAGCTTTCTTT,CASSSGTGGMNTEAFF
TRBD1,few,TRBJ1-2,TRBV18,TGTGCCAGCTCACCACCGCCGGGACAGACCTCGGGAGGCTACACCTTC,CASSPPPGQTSGGYTF
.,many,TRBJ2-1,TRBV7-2,TGTGCCAGCAGCCCAGCCCTGAATGAGCAGTTCTTC,CASSPALNEQFF
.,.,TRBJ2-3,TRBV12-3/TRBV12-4,TGTGCCAGGAGGCCGAGCACAGATACGCAGTATTTT,CARRPSTDTQYF
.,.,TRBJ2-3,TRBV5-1,TGCGCCAGCAGCTTGGAGGGGCTGGAGGGAGATACGCAGTATTTT,CASSLEGLEGDTQYF
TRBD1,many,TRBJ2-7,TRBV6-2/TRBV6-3,TGTGCCAGCAGCTACAGACGGGACAGGGGATCAACCTACGAGCAGTACTTC,CASSYRRDRGSTYEQYF
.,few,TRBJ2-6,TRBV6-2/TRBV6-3,TGTGCCAGCAGAATTGACATTCCTGGGGCCAACGTCCTGACTTTC,CASRIDIPGANVLTF
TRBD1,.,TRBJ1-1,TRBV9,TGTGCCAGCAGCGCCGGGGACAGTACTGAAGCTTTCTTT,CASSAGDSTEAFF
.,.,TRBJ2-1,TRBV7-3,TGTGCCAGCAGCTTAATTCCGGACAGCCACAATGAGCAGTTCTTC,CASSLIPDSHNEQFF
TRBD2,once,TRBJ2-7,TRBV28,TGTGCCAGCACCCTTGGGGCTAGCGGTACCTACGAGCAGTACTTC,CASTLGASGTYEQYF
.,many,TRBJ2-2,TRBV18,TGTGCCAGCTCACCACGGACCGGGGAGCTGTTTTTT,CASSPRTGELFF
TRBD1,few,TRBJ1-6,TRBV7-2,TGTGCCAGCAGCTTAGCGCGAACGACAGGGAGAACTTCACCCCTCCACTTT,CASSLARTTGRTSPLHF
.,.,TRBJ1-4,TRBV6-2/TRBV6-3,TGTGCCAGCGCCCGAGGGGACCGTTTTGATGAAAAACTGTTTTTT,CASARGDRFDEKLFF
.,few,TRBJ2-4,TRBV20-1,TGCAGTGCTAGAGGTGCTCTCCCCCTTGGAAACATTCAGTACTTC,CSARGALPLGNIQYF
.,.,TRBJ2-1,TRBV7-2,TGTGCCAGCAGCTCCGGCTACTACAATGAGCAGTTCTTC,CASSSGYYNEQFF
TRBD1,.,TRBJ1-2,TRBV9,TGTGCCAGCAGCGCGGGACAGAACCCTAACTATGGCTACACCTTC,CASSAGQNPNYGYTF
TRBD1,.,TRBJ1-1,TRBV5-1,TGCGCCAGCGCAAGACAGGGGGGTTTGAACACTGAAGCTTTCTTT,CASARQGGLNTEAFF
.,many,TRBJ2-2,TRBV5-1,TGTGCCAGCAGTTTAGAGGGGGCCGGGGAGCTGTTTTTT,CASSLEGAGELFF